The T cell receptor beta chain under discussion was sequenced for a study of STAT5B mutations in CD4+ large granular lymphocyte leukemia. The CDR3 extends over 16 amino acids. CDR1 is LGHNA and CDR2 is YSLEER in the germline V gene. Trimming cost V 2 bases and J 7 bases, with 18 bases left between them. Data came from immunoSEQ multiplex PCR; TCRdb stores just in-frame clones and leaves some out. The repertoire holds more than 25,000 clones, with about 76% as singletons. Healthy controls were blood donor buffy coats. The rearrangement uses TRBV4-3 and TRBJ2-1; perhaps TRBD2 as D (7 bases). The sequencing input was CD4+ T cells from blood buffy coats. This TCR was recovered from a human donor in good health. In DNA form, the CDR3 reads TGCGCCAGCAGCCAACCCGCGGGGGCGGGAGTAAATGAGCAGTTCTTC. Its translation: CASSQPAGAGVNEQFF.